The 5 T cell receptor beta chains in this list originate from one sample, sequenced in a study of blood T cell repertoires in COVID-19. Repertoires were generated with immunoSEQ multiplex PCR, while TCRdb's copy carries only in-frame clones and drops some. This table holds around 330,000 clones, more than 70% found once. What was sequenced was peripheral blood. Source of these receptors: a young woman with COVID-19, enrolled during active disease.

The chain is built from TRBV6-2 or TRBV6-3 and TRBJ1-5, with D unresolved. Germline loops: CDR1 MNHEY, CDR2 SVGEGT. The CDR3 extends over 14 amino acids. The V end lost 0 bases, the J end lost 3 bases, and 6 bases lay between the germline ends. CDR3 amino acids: CASSYSAANQPQHF. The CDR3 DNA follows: TGTGCCAGCAGTTACTCCGCGGCCAATCAGCCCCAGCATTTT.

This CDR3 is CASSLDRGNTEAFF. CDR3 coding DNA: TGCGCCAGCAGCTTGGACAGGGGGAACACTGAAGCTTTCTTT. The chain links TRBV5-1 to TRBJ1-1, with TRBD1 matching over 7 bases. This CDR3 has 14 amino acids. J was trimmed by 1 base and V by 0 bases; bases with no gene match: 0. In germline, CDR1 is SGHRS, CDR2 YFSETQ.

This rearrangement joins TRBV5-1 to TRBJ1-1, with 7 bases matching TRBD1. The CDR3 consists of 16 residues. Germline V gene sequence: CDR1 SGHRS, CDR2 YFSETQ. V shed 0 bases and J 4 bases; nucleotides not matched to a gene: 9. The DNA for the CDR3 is TGCGCCAGCAGCTTGGAAGGGACAGTAACTGGCACTGAAGCTTTCTTT. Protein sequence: CASSLEGTVTGTEAFF.

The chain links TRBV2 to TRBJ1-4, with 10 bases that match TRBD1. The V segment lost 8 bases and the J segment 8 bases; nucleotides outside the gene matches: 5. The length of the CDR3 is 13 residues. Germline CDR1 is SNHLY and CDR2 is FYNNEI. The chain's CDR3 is CASWDRGKEKLFF. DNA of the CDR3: TGTGCCAGCTGGGACAGGGGAAAGGAAAAACTGTTTTTT.

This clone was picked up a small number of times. The CDR3 bases are TGTGCCAGCAGCCATCCTCGACAGGCGCCCCAAAACTATGGCTACACCTTC. It yields the protein CASSHPRQAPQNYGYTF. The chain carries TRBV4-2 and TRBJ1-2, with a weak D call TRBD1 (6 bases). The germline gives CDR1 LGHNA, CDR2 YNFKEQ. This CDR3 spans 17 amino acids. The V end lost 3 bases, the J end lost 2 bases, and 19 bases lay between the germline ends.